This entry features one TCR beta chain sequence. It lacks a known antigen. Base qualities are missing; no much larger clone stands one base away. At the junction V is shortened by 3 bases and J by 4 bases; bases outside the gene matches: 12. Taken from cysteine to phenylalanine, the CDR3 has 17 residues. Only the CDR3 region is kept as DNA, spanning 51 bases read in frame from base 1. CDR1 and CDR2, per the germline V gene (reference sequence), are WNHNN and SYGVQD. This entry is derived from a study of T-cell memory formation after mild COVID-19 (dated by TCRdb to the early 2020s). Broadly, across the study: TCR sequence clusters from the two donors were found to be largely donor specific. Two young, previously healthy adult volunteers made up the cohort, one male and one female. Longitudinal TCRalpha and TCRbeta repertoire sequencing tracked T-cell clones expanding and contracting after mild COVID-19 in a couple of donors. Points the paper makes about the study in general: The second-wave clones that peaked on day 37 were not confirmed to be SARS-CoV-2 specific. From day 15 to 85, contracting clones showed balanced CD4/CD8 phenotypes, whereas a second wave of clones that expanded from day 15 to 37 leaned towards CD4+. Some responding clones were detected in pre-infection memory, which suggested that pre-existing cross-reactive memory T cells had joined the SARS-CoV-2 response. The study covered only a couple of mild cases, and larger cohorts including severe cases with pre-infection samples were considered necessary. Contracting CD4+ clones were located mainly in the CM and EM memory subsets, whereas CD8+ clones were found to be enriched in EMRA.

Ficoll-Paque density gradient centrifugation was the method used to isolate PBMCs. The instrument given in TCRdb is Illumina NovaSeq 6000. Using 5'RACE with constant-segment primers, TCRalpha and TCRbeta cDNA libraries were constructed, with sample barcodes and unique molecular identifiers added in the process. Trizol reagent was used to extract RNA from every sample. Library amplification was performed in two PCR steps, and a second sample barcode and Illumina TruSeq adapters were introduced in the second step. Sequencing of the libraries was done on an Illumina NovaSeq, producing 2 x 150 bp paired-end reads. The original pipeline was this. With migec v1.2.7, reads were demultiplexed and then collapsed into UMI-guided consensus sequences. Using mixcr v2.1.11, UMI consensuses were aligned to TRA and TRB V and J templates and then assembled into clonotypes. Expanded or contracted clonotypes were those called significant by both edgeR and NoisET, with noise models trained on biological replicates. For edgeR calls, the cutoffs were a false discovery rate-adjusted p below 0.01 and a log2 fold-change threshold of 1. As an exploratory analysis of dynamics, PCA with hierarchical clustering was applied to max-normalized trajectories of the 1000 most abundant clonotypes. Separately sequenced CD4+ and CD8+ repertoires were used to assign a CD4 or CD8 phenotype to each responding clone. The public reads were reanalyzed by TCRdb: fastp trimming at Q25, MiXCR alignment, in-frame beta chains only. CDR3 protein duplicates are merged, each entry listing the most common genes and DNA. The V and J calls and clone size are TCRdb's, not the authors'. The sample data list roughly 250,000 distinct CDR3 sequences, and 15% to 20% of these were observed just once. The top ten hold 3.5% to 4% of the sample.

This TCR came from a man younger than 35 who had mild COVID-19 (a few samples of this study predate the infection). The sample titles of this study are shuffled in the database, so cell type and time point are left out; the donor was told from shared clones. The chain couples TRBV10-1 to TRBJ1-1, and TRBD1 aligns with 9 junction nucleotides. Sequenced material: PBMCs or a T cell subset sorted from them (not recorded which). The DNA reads TGCGCCAGCAGTGAAGGGTACAGGGGGCGCCGGGGCACTGAAGCTTTCTTT. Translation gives CASSEGYRGRRGTEAFF.